These 4 T cell receptor beta chains were all obtained from the same sample, sequenced in a study of blood T cell repertoires in COVID-19. Clones were read by immunoSEQ multiplex PCR, and TCRdb kept only the in-frame ones, dropping some. The sample carries around 200,000 clones, around 90% recorded once. Sequenced material: PBMCs or T cells enriched from blood (not recorded which). The receptors originated from a man under 40 who had recovered from COVID-19.

V usage is TRBV7-2 and J usage is TRBJ2-2; perhaps TRBD2 as D (5 bases). Looked up from germline, CDR1 is SGHTA and CDR2 is FQGNSA. This CDR3 is built from 16 residues. The V end lost 1 base, the J end lost 5 bases, and 14 bases lay between the germline ends. The DNA of the CDR3 is TGTGCCAGCAGCTTAGTTTTGGGAGTGGCGACCGGGGAGCTGTTTTTT. It is translated as CASSLVLGVATGELFF.

J is TRBJ2-1 and V is TRBV6-2 or TRBV6-3, with D tentatively TRBD2 (7 bases). Trimming removed 5 bases at V and 4 bases at J, with 9 bases between. The CDR3 covers 13 residues. CDR1 is MNHEY, CDR2 SVGEGT, per germline. CDR3 coding DNA: TGTGCCAGCAGTCGGGGGGCGTACAATGAGCAGTTCTTC. It translates to CASSRGAYNEQFF.

The chain is built from TRBV20-1 and TRBJ2-3; maybe TRBD2 (6 bases). The germline V and J ends were trimmed by 6 bases and 6 bases, with 10 bases remaining between them. CDR3 length equals 11 residues. The germline CDR1 and CDR2 sequences are DFQATT and SNEGSKA (reference sequence). CDR3 DNA: TGCAGTGCGACTAGTGCTGATACGCAGTATTTT. The encoded protein is CSATSADTQYF.

The chain joins TRBV24-1 to TRBJ2-5; tentative D call: TRBD1 (6 bases). The CDR3 totals 15 residues. Germline-derived CDR1 and CDR2 are KGHDR and SFDVKD. V dropped 4 bases and J dropped 5 bases, with 16 bases sitting between them. CDR3 coding DNA: TGTGCCACCAGTGACCCGGATTGGACAGCGGAGACCCAGTACTTC. It translates to CATSDPDWTAETQYF.